This TCR beta chain is from a study of OX40 agonist ivuxolimab in advanced cancers. Concerning this clone itself: The antigen is unknown.

Only in-frame clones appear in the TCRdb table, and some are missing; sequencing was by immunoSEQ multiplex PCR. The data contain fewer than 90,000 clones, 89% of them singletons. Study-wide results and limits: Average numbers of expanded clones were greater in CD8+ T cells than in CD4+.

The junction had 9 bases not matched to a gene; V was cut back by 6 bases and J by 3 bases. The germline V gene encodes CDR1 MGHDK and CDR2 SYGVNS. The CDR3 is made up of 17 amino acids. The rearrangement links TRBV25-1 to TRBJ2-2; TRBD2 matches 11 bases. Source: CD4+ or CD8+ T cells sorted from blood, taken in a trial of the OX40 agonist ivuxolimab. This TCR was recovered from an adult with an advanced solid tumor such as melanoma, head and neck, liver or kidney cancer. As DNA, the CDR3 is TGTGCCAGCAGGACTAGCGGGACCGCATGGGACACCGGGGAGCTGTTTTTT. Translated: CASRTSGTAWDTGELFF.